This paragraph covers one T cell receptor beta chain sequence. Per the germline V gene, CDR1 is KGHDR and CDR2 is SFDVKD. The CDR3 is made up of 16 amino acids. Trimming shortened V by 0 bases and J by 0 bases, and 9 bases separated the two germline ends. The data originate from a study of blood T cell repertoires in COVID-19. Study summary: Some COVID-19 samples were acute and others convalescent; all came from the United States, Italy and Spain. Sources were T cells, B-cell-depleted T cells, or PBMCs; the material itself was cDNA or gDNA.

In the authors' workflow: Reference gene primer amplification in the assay estimated nucleated cell counts. Assay: immunoSEQ multiplex PCR; the TCRdb copy retains only in-frame clones and omits some. V and J calls plus clone size are reproduced from that table; the DNA served to infer D and trimming. The sample holds around 130,000 clones, roughly 84% seen once. The chain couples TRBV24-1 to TRBJ2-3; tentatively, D is TRBD2 (5 bases). Source material: peripheral blood. The sequence was obtained from a man aged 60-69 years with acute or convalescent COVID-19. The CDR3 is CATSDLWGVSTDTQYF. The CDR3 DNA reads TGTGCCACCAGTGATTTGTGGGGAGTCAGCACAGATACGCAGTATTTT.